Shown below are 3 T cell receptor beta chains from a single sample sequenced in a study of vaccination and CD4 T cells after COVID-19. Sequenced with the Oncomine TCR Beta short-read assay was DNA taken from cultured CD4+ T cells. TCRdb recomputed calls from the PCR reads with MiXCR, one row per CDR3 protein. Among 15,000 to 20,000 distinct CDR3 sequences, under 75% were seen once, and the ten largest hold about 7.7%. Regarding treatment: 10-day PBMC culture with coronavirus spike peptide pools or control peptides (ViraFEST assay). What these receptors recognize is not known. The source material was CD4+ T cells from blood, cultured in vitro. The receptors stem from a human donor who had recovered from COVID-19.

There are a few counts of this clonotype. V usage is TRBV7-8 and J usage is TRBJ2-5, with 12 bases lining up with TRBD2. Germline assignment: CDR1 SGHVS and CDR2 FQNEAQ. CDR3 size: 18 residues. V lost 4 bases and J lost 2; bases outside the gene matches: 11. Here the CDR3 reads CASSSWIGLAGLQETQYF. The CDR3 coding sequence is TGTGCCAGCAGCTCCTGGATCGGACTAGCGGGACTACAAGAGACCCAGTACTTC.

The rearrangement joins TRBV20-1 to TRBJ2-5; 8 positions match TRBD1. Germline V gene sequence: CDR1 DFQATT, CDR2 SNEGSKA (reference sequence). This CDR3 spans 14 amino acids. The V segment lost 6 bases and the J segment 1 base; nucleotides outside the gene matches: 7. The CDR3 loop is CSAPRGQLQETQYF. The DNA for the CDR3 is TGCAGTGCCCCCAGGGGGCAGCTCCAAGAGACCCAGTACTTC.

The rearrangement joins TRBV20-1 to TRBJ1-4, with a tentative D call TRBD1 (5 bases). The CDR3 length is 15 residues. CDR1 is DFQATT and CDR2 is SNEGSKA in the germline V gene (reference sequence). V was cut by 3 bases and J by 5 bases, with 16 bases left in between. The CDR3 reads CSASSPGAGNEKLFF. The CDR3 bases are TGCAGTGCTAGTAGCCCTGGGGCAGGGAATGAAAAACTGTTTTTT.